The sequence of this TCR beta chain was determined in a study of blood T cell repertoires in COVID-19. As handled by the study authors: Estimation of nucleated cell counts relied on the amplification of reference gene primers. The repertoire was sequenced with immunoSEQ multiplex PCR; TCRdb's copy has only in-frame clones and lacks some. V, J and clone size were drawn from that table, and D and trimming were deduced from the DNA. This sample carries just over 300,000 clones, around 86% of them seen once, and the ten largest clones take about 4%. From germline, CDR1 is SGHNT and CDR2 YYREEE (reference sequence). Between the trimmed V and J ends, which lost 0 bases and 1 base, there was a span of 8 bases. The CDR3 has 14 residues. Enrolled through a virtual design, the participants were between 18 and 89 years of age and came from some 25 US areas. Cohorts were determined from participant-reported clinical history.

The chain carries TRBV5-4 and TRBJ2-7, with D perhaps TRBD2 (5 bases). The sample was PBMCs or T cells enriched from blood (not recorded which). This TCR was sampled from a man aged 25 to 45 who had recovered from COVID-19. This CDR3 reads CASSLAGKSYEQYF. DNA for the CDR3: TGTGCCAGCAGCTTGGCGGGGAAGTCCTACGAGCAGTACTTC. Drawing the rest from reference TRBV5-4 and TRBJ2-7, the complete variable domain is ETGVTQSPTHLIKTRGQQVTLRCSSQSGHNTVSWYQQALGQGPQFIFQYYREEENGRGNFPPRFSGLQFPNYSSELNVNALELDDSALYLCASSLAGKSYEQYFGPGTRLTVT.